Detailed here is one T cell receptor beta chain. In germline, CDR1 is SGHRS, CDR2 YFSETQ. Trimming took off 4 bases at V and 2 bases at J, with 12 bases between the two ends. The CDR3 has 14 amino acids. The data were taken from a study of shared clonotypes between healthy human individuals. Authors' processing steps: ImmunoSEQ gave junction-only sequences without quality scores, so filtering differed. Data came from immunoSEQ multiplex PCR; TCRdb stores just in-frame clones and leaves some out. From that table come the V and J calls and clone size; the DNA was used to work out D and trimming. The sample lists 450,000 to 550,000 clones, 79% occurring once.

This receptor was identified in a woman in her forties in good health. Some clones in this sample may be carry-over from other donors' samples. The J gene is TRBJ2-5, the V gene TRBV5-1; D is uncertain. Sequenced input: PBMCs. CDR3 bases: TGCGCCAGCAGCGCGACGGGTTATCAAGAGACCCAGTACTTC. Its protein product is CASSATGYQETQYF.